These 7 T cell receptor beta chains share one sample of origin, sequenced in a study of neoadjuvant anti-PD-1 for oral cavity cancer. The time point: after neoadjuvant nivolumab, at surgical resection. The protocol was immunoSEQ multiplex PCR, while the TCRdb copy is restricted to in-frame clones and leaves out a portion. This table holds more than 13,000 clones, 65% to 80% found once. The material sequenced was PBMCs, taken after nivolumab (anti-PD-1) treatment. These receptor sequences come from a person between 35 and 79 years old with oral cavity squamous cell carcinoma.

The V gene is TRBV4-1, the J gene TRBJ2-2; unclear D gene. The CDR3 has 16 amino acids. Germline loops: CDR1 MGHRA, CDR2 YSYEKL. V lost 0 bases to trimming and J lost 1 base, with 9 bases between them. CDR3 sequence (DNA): TGCGCCAGCAGCCAAGAAGACGGGTTGAACACCGGGGAGCTGTTTTTT. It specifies CASSQEDGLNTGELFF.

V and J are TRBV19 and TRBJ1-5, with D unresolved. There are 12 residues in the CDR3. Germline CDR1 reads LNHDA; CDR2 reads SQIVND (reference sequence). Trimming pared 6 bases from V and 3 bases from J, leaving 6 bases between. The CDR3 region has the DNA TGTGCCAGTAGCCCAGACAATCAGCCCCAGCATTTT. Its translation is CASSPDNQPQHF.

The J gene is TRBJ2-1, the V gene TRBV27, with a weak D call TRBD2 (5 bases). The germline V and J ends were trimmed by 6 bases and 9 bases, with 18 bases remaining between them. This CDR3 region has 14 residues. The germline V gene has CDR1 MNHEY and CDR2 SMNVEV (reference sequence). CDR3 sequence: CASRLAQVAGEQFF. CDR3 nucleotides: TGTGCCAGCAGATTAGCGCAAGTAGCTGGTGAGCAGTTCTTC.

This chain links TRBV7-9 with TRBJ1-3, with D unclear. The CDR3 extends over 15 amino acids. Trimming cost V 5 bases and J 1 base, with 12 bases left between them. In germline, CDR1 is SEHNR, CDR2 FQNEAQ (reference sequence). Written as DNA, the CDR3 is TGTGCCAGCAGCCGCATCCGACGGTCTGGAAACACCATATATTTT. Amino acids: CASSRIRRSGNTIYF.

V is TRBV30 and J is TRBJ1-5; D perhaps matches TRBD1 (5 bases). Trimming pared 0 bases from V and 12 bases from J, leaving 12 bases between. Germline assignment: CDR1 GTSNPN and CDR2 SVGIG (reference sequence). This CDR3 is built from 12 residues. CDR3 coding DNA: TGTGCCTGGAGTGTAGCCGACAGTCTCCAGCATTTT. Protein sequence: CAWSVADSLQHF.

This CDR3 is CAWSVIGGEQFF. CDR3 bases: TGTGCCTGGAGTGTAATCGGGGGTGAGCAGTTCTTC. This rearrangement joins TRBV30 to TRBJ2-1, with D possibly being TRBD2 (6 bases). The germline V gene encodes CDR1 GTSNPN and CDR2 SVGIG (reference sequence). The ends were cut back, 0 bases at V and 9 bases at J, with 9 bases in the middle. CDR3 length equals 12 residues.

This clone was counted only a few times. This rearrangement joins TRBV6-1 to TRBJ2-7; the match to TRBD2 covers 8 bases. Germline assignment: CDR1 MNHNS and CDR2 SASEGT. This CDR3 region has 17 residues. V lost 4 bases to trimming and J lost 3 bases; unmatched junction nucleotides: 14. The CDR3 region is CASSATHSGRGGYEQYF. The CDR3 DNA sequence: TGTGCCAGCAGTGCAACCCACAGTGGCCGGGGGGGCTACGAGCAGTACTTC.